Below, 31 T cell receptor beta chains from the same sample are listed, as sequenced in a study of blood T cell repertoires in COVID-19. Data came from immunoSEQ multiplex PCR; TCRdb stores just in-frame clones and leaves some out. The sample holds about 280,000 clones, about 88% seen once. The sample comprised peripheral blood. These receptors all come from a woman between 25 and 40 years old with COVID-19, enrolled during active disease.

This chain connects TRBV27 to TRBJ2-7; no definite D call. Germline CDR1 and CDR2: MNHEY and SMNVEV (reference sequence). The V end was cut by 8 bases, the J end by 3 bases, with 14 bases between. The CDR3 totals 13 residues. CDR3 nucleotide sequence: TGTGCCAGCGGCCTACAGAGTCTCTACGAGCAGTACTTC. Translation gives CASGLQSLYEQYF.

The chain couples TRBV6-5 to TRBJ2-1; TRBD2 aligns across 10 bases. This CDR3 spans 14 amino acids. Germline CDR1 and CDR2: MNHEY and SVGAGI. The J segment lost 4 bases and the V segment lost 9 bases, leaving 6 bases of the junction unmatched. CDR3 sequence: CASGLAGDYNEQFF. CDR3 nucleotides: TGTGCCAGTGGGCTAGCGGGAGATTACAATGAGCAGTTCTTC.

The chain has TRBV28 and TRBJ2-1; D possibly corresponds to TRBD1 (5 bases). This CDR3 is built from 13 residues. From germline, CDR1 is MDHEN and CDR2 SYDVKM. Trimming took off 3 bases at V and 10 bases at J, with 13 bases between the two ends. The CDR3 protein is CASSFGALAEQFF. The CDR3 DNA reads TGTGCCAGCAGTTTTGGGGCCCTGGCAGAGCAGTTCTTC.

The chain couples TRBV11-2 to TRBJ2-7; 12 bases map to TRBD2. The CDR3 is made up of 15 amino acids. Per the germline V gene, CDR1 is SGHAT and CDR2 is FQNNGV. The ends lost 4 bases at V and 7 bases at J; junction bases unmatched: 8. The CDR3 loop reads CASSYLTSGSREQYF. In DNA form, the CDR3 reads TGTGCCAGCAGCTACCTGACTAGCGGGAGTAGAGAGCAGTACTTC.

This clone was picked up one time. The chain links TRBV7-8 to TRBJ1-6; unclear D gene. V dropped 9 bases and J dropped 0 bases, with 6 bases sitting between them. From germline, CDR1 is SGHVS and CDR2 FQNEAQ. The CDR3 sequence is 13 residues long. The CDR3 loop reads CARGSSYNSPLHF. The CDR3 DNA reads TGTGCCAGGGGGAGCTCCTATAATTCACCCCTCCACTTT.

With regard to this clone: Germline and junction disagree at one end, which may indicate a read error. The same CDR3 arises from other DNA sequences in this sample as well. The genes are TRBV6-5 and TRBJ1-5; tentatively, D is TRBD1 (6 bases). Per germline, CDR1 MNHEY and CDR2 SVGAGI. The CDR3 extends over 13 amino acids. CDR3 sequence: CAGGQGGNQPQHF. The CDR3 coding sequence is TGTGCCGGGGGCCAGGGAGGGAATCAGCCCCAACATTTT.

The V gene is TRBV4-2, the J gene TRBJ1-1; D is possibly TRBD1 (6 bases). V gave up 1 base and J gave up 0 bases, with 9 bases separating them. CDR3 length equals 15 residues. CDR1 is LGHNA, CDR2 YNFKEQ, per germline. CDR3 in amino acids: CASSQVGGLNTEAFF. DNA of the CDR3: TGTGCCAGCAGCCAAGTAGGGGGTCTGAACACTGAAGCTTTCTTT.

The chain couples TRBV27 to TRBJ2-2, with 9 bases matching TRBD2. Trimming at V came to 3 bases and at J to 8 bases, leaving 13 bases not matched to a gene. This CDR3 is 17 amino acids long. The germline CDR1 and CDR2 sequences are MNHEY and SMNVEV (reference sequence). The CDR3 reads CASSFWVVAGEPGELFF. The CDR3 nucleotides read TGTGCCAGCAGTTTTTGGGTTGTAGCGGGAGAGCCGGGGGAGCTGTTTTTT.

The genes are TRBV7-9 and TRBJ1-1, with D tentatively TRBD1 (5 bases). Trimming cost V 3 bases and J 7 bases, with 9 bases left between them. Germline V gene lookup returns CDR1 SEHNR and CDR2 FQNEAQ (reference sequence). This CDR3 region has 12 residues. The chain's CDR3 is CASSLEQGEAFF. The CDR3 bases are TGTGCCAGCAGCTTGGAGCAGGGTGAAGCTTTCTTT.

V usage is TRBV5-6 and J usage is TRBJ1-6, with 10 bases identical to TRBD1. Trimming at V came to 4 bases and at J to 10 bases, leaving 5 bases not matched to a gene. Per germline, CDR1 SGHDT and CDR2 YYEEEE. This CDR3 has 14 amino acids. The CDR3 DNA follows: TGTGCCAGCAGCCTGACAGGGGGCGGATCACCCCTCCACTTT. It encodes CASSLTGGGSPLHF.

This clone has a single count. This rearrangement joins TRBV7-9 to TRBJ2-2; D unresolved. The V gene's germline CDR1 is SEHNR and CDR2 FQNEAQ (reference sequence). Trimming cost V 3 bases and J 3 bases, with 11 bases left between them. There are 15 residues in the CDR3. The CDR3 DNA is TGTGCCAGCAGCTTCGCCCCAGGCGACACCGGGGAGCTGTTTTTT. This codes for CASSFAPGDTGELFF.

CDR3 DNA: TGCGCCAGCAGTGCCCGACAGCTCGGTCCCCTCCACTTT. As protein: CASSARQLGPLHF. The chain couples TRBV10-1 to TRBJ1-6; D may be TRBD1 (5 bases). Looked up from germline, CDR1 is WNHNN and CDR2 is SYGVQD (reference sequence). This CDR3 spans 13 amino acids. V shed 4 bases and J shed 13 bases, with 14 bases lying between them.

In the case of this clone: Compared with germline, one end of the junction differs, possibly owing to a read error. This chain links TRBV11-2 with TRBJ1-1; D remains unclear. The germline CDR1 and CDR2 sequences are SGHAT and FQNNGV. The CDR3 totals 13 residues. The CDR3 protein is CASSFRENAEAFF. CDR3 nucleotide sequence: TGTGCCAGCAGCTTCCGCGAGAACGCTGAAGCTTTCTTT.

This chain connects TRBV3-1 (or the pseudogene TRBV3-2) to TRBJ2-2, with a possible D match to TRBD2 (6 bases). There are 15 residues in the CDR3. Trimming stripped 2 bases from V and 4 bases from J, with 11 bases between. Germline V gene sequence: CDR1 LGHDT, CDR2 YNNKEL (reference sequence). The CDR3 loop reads CASSQTGAGTGELFF. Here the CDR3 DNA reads TGTGCCAGCAGCCAAACGGGAGCGGGCACCGGGGAGCTGTTTTTT.

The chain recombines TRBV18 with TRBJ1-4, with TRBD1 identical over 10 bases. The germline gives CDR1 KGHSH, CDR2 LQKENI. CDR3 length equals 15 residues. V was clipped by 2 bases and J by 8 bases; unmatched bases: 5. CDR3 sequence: CASSPGDRGGEKLFF. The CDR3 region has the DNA TGTGCCAGCTCACCAGGGGACAGGGGCGGCGAAAAACTGTTTTTT.

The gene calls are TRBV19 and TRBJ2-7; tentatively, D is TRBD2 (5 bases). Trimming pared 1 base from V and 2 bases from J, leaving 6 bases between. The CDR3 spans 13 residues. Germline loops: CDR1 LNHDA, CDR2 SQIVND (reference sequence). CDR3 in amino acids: CASSIGGAYEQYF. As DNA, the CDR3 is TGTGCCAGTAGTATAGGGGGAGCCTACGAGCAGTACTTC.

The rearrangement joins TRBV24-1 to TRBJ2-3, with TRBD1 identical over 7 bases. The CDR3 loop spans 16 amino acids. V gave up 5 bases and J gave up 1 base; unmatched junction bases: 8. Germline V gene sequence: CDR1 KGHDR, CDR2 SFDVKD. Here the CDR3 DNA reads TGTGCCACCAGTGCCCCCAGGGGGTCCGGCACAGATACGCAGTATTTT. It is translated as CATSAPRGSGTDTQYF.

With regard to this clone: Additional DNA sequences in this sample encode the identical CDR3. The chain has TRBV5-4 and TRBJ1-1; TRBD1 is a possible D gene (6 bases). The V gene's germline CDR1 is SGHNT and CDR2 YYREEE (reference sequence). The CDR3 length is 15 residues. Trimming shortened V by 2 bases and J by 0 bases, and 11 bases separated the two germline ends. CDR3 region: CASSLPGQLNTEAFF. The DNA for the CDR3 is TGTGCCAGCAGCTTACCCGGACAGTTGAACACTGAAGCTTTCTTT. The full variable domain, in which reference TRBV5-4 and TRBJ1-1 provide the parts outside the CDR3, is ETGVTQSPTHLIKTRGQQVTLRCSSQSGHNTVSWYQQALGQGPQFIFQYYREEENGRGNFPPRFSGLQFPNYSSELNVNALELDDSALYLCASSLPGQLNTEAFFGQGTRLTVV.

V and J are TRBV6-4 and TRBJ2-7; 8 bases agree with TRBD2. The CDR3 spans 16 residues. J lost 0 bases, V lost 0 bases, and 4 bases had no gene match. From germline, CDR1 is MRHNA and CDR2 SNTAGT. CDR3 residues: CASSDSMAGGSYEQYF. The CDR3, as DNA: TGTGCCAGCAGTGACTCGATGGCGGGAGGCTCCTACGAGCAGTACTTC.

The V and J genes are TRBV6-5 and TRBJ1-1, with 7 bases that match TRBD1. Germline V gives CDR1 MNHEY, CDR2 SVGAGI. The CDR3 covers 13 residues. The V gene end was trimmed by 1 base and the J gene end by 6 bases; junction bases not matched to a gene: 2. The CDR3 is CASSYYRGSEAFF. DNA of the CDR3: TGTGCCAGCAGTTACTACAGGGGCTCTGAAGCTTTCTTT.

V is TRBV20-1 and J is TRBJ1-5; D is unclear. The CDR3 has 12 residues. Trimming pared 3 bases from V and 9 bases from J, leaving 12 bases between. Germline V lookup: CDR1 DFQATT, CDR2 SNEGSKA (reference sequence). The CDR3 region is CSASRLSGPQHF. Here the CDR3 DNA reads TGCAGTGCTAGTCGGCTATCAGGGCCCCAGCATTTT.

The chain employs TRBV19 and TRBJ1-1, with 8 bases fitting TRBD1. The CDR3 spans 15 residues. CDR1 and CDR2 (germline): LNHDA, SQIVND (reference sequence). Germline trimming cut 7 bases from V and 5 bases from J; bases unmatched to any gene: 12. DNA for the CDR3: TGTGCCAGTAAACCAGGGGGCGCCCCGGGTACTGAAGCTTTCTTT. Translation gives CASKPGGAPGTEAFF.

The CDR3 nucleotides read TGCAGCGTTACGTACCGGGACAAGACATCCTACGAGCAGTACTTC. It encodes CSVTYRDKTSYEQYF. The V gene is TRBV29-1, the J gene TRBJ2-7, with TRBD1 as a possible D gene (6 bases). The CDR3 is 15 amino acids. Trimming cost V 5 bases and J 1 base, with 18 bases left between them. Germline assignment: CDR1 SQVTM and CDR2 ANQGSEA.

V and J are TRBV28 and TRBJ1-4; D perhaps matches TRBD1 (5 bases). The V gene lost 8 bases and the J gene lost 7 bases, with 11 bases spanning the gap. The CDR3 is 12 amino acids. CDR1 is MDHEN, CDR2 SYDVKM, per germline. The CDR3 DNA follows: TGTGCCAGCGGGCGGGACCCTGAAAAACTGTTTTTT. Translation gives CASGRDPEKLFF.

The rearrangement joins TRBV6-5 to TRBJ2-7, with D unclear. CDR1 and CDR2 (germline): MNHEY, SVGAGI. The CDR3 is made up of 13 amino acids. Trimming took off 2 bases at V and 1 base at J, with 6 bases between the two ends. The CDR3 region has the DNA TGTGCCAGCAGTTACGGCTTGTCCTACGAGCAGTACTTC. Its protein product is CASSYGLSYEQYF.

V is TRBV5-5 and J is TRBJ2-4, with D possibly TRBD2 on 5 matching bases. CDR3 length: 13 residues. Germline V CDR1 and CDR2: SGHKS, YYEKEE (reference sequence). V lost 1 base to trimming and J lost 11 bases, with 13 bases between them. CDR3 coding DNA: TGTGCCAGCAGCTTGCCTAGCCCCGGCGTTCAGTACTTC. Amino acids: CASSLPSPGVQYF.

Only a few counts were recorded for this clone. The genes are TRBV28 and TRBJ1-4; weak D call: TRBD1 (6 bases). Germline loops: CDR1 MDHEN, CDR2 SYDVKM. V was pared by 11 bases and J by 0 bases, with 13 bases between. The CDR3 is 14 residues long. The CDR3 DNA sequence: TGTGCCCTTAGGGGGGGACCAACTAATGAAAAACTGTTTTTT. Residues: CALRGGPTNEKLFF.

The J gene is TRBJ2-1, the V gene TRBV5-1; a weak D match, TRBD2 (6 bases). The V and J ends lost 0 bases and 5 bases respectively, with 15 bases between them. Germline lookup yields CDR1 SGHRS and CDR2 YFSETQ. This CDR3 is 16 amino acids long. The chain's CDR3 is CASSLAIGSFNNEQFF. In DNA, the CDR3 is TGCGCCAGCAGCTTGGCAATCGGGAGTTTCAACAATGAGCAGTTCTTC. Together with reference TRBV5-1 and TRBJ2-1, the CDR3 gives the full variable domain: KAGVTQTPRYLIKTRGQQVTLSCSPISGHRSVSWYQQTPGQGLQFLFEYFSETQRNKGNFPGRFSGRQFSNSRSEMNVSTLELGDSALYLCASSLAIGSFNNEQFFGPGTRLTVL.

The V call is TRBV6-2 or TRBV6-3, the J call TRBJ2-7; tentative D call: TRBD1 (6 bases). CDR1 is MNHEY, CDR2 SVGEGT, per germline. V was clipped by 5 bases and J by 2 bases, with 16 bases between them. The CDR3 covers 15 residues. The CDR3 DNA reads TGTGCCAGCAGTAGGGGGACACCGTGGCCCTACGAGCAGTACTTC. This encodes CASSRGTPWPYEQYF.

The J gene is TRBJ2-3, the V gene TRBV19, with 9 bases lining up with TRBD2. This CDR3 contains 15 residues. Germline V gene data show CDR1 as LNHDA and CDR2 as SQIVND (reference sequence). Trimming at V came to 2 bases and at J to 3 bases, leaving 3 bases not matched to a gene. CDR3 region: CASSIPAGGTDTQYF. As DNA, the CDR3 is TGTGCCAGTAGTATACCAGCGGGAGGAACAGATACGCAGTATTTT.

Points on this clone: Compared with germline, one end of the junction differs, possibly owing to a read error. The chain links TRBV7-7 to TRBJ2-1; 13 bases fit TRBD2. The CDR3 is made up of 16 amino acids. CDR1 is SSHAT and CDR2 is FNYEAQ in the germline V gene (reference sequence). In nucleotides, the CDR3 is TGTGCTAGCAGCCGCCGACTAGCGGGAGGTTTGAATGAGCAGTTCTTC. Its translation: CASSRRLAGGLNEQFF.